This is a list of T cell receptor beta chains from one sample in a study of blood T cell repertoires in COVID-19. Measured with immunoSEQ multiplex PCR; TCRdb has only the in-frame clones, and not every one. This sample has some 14,000 clones, with 75% to 90% found just once. Specimen: peripheral blood. Source of these receptors: a human donor in a cohort sampled during active COVID-19. The CDR3 runs from the conserved cysteine through the conserved F or W. Fields, in order: D gene, clone size, J gene, V gene, CDR3 length, CDR3 protein, CDR3 DNA. D genes are given only for firm matches. Where a row states a size, it is once, few, many or the class of an expanded clone; other rows omit it.

D: TRBD1; size: -; J: TRBJ1-1; V: TRBV5-1; length: 13; CDR3: CASASGTGEEAFF; DNA: TGCGCCAGCGCCTCCGGGACAGGGGAAGAAGCTTTCTTT
D: TRBD1; size: -; J: TRBJ1-6; V: TRBV28; length: 14; CDR3: CASGETGGDSPLHF; DNA: TGTGCCAGCGGGGAGACAGGGGGCGATTCACCCCTCCACTTT
D: -; size: -; J: TRBJ1-2; V: TRBV28; length: 13; CDR3: CASTTGFDYGYTF; DNA: TGTGCCAGCACAACAGGATTTGACTATGGCTACACCTTC
D: -; size: -; J: TRBJ2-7; V: TRBV6-5; length: 13; CDR3: CASSRGGFYEQYF; DNA: TGTGCCAGCAGCCGAGGTGGATTCTACGAGCAGTACTTC
D: TRBD2; size: -; J: TRBJ2-1; V: TRBV29-1; length: 15; CDR3: CSVSGLANSYNEQFF; DNA: TGCAGCGTGTCGGGACTAGCGAACTCCTACAATGAGCAGTTCTTC
D: TRBD1; size: -; J: TRBJ2-7; V: TRBV29-1; length: 14; CDR3: CSVQGTGGFYEQYF; DNA: TGCAGCGTCCAAGGGACAGGGGGTTTTTACGAGCAGTACTTC
D: TRBD1; size: -; J: TRBJ2-2; V: TRBV5-6; length: 15; CDR3: CASSSIRQGAGELFF; DNA: TGTGCCAGCAGCTCAATACGACAGGGGGCCGGGGAGCTGTTTTTT
D: -; size: -; J: TRBJ2-4; V: TRBV9; length: 16; CDR3: CASSAGPTGRRNIQYF; DNA: TGTGCCAGCAGCGCCGGTCCAACAGGACGCCGAAACATTCAGTACTTC
D: TRBD2; size: -; J: TRBJ2-7; V: TRBV6-2/TRBV6-3; length: 17; CDR3: CASSPGLAGSYSYEQYF; DNA: TGTGCCAGCAGTCCGGGACTAGCGGGGTCATATTCCTACGAGCAGTACTTC
D: -; size: -; J: TRBJ1-1; V: TRBV7-2; length: 12; CDR3: CASSSGRPGAFF; DNA: TGTGCCAGCAGCTCCGGCCGTCCGGGAGCTTTCTTT
D: -; size: -; J: TRBJ1-1; V: TRBV13; length: 14; CDR3: CASTGRAMNTEAFF; DNA: TGTGCCAGCACCGGCAGGGCCATGAACACTGAAGCTTTCTTT
D: -; size: once; J: TRBJ1-1; V: TRBV3-1/TRBV3-2; length: 16; CDR3: CASSQGTKGMNTEAFF; DNA: TGTGCCAGCAGCCAAGGGACTAAAGGGATGAACACTGAAGCTTTCTTT
D: -; size: -; J: TRBJ2-7; V: TRBV5-1; length: 15; CDR3: CASSLVGDKNYEQYF; DNA: TGCGCCAGCAGCTTGGTAGGGGACAAGAACTACGAGCAGTACTTC
D: TRBD1; size: -; J: TRBJ1-3; V: TRBV9; length: 16; CDR3: CASSPQGASSGNTIYF; DNA: TGTGCCAGCAGCCCCCAGGGGGCGAGCTCTGGAAACACCATATATTTT
D: -; size: -; J: TRBJ2-7; V: TRBV6-5; length: 13; CDR3: CASGSHNSYEQYF; DNA: TGTGCCAGCGGGAGTCATAACTCCTACGAGCAGTACTTC
D: -; size: -; J: TRBJ2-7; V: TRBV5-1; length: 14; CDR3: CASSLEGAGYEQYF; DNA: TGCGCCAGCAGCTTGGAAGGGGCCGGCTACGAGCAGTACTTC
D: TRBD1; size: -; J: TRBJ1-2; V: TRBV9; length: 16; CDR3: CASSVGRDRERYGYTF; DNA: TGTGCCAGCAGCGTAGGCAGGGACAGGGAGCGCTATGGCTACACCTTC
D: TRBD2; size: -; J: TRBJ2-2; V: TRBV5-1; length: 20; CDR3: CASSVNYRLAGGRRTGELFF; DNA: TGCGCCAGCAGCGTTAACTACCGACTAGCGGGAGGGCGTAGAACCGGGGAGCTGTTTTTT
D: -; size: -; J: TRBJ2-7; V: TRBV2; length: 14; CDR3: CASSGVRESYEQYF; DNA: TGTGCCAGCAGTGGCGTCAGGGAATCCTACGAGCAGTACTTC
D: TRBD2; size: few; J: TRBJ2-2; V: TRBV19; length: 18; CDR3: CASSRDFLAGRDTGELFF; DNA: TGTGCCAGTAGCCGCGACTTTCTAGCGGGAAGGGACACCGGGGAGCTGTTTTTT
D: TRBD1; size: -; J: TRBJ2-2; V: TRBV2; length: 13; CDR3: CASSRQGPGELFF; DNA: TGTGCCAGCAGTAGACAGGGGCCCGGGGAGCTGTTTTTT
D: -; size: -; J: TRBJ2-3; V: TRBV6-2/TRBV6-3; length: 15; CDR3: CASSYSKLNTDTQYF; DNA: TGTGCCAGCAGTTACTCGAAACTAAACACAGATACGCAGTATTTT
D: TRBD2; size: once; J: TRBJ2-5; V: TRBV7-6; length: 17; CDR3: CASSLGLAGTFQETQYF; DNA: TGTGCCAGCAGCTTAGGACTAGCGGGTACCTTTCAAGAGACCCAGTACTTC
D: -; size: -; J: TRBJ2-2; V: TRBV18; length: 16; CDR3: CASSPPNGGNTGELFF; DNA: TGTGCCAGCTCACCACCGAACGGGGGGAACACCGGGGAGCTGTTTTTT
D: TRBD1; size: -; J: TRBJ1-4; V: TRBV5-1; length: 16; CDR3: CASSELGTGGREKLFF; DNA: TGCGCCAGCAGCGAGCTTGGGACAGGGGGCAGAGAAAAACTGTTTTTT
D: TRBD1; size: -; J: TRBJ2-2; V: TRBV9; length: 15; CDR3: CASSARQGSTGELFF; DNA: TGTGCCAGCAGCGCCAGACAGGGGAGCACCGGGGAGCTGTTTTTT
D: -; size: few; J: TRBJ1-4; V: TRBV2; length: 15; CDR3: CASSEGLAANEKLFF; DNA: TGTGCCAGCAGTGAAGGGTTGGCAGCGAATGAAAAACTGTTTTTT
D: TRBD2; size: -; J: TRBJ2-1; V: TRBV19; length: 13; CDR3: CASSSSGGGPLFF; DNA: TGTGCCAGTAGTTCTAGCGGGGGGGGACCTCTGTTCTTC
D: -; size: once; J: TRBJ2-1; V: TRBV5-4; length: 16; CDR3: CASSYDGTPPLIRQFF; DNA: TGTGCCAGCAGTTACGACGGGACTCCGCCACTCATTCGGCAGTTCTTC
D: TRBD2; size: -; J: TRBJ2-1; V: TRBV10-2; length: 14; CDR3: CASSELAGENEQFF; DNA: TGCGCCAGCAGTGAACTAGCGGGAGAAAATGAGCAGTTCTTC
D: TRBD2; size: medium-sized; J: TRBJ2-3; V: TRBV7-6; length: 18; CDR3: CASSLVSGSSGAPDTQYF; DNA: TGTGCCAGCAGCTTAGTGAGTGGTTCTAGCGGGGCCCCGGATACGCAGTATTTT
D: -; size: -; J: TRBJ2-7; V: TRBV5-1; length: 14; CDR3: CASSLVTADYEQYF; DNA: TGCGCCAGCAGCTTGGTGACAGCAGACTACGAGCAGTACTTC
D: -; size: once; J: TRBJ2-7; V: TRBV11-2; length: 14; CDR3: CASTPQAGVREQYF; DNA: TGTGCCAGCACCCCTCAGGCAGGGGTTCGCGAGCAGTACTTC
D: TRBD1; size: -; J: TRBJ1-4; V: TRBV3-1/TRBV3-2; length: 17; CDR3: CASRGIGQGQTNEKLFF; DNA: TGTGCCAGCAGGGGTATCGGACAGGGGCAAACTAATGAAAAACTGTTTTTT
D: -; size: -; J: TRBJ2-7; V: TRBV24-1; length: 14; CDR3: CATSQRGSSYEQYF; DNA: TGTGCCACCAGTCAAAGGGGAAGCTCCTACGAGCAGTACTTC
D: TRBD2; size: -; J: TRBJ2-5; V: TRBV7-2; length: 16; CDR3: CASSPGGLAGAETQYF; DNA: TGTGCCAGCAGCCCAGGGGGACTAGCGGGAGCAGAGACCCAGTACTTC
D: TRBD1; size: -; J: TRBJ1-2; V: TRBV4-1; length: 14; CDR3: CASSLLEGAGGYTF; DNA: TGCGCCAGCAGCCTACTGGAGGGGGCAGGCGGCTACACCTTC
D: -; size: -; J: TRBJ2-5; V: TRBV15; length: 18; CDR3: CATSRDEEEGPLKETQYF; DNA: TGTGCCACCAGCAGAGACGAGGAGGAAGGCCCACTAAAAGAGACCCAGTACTTC
D: -; size: -; J: TRBJ2-7; V: TRBV30; length: 13; CDR3: CAWSVLPRSEQYF; DNA: TGTGCCTGGAGTGTTTTACCTCGGAGCGAGCAGTACTTC
D: TRBD2; size: -; J: TRBJ2-7; V: TRBV6-5; length: 15; CDR3: CASRPGTSGRAEQYF; DNA: TGTGCCAGCAGGCCCGGGACTAGCGGGAGGGCCGAACAGTACTTC
D: -; size: -; J: TRBJ2-5; V: TRBV2; length: 12; CDR3: CASSNRKETQYF; DNA: TGTGCCAGCAGTAACAGGAAAGAGACCCAGTACTTC
D: TRBD1; size: -; J: TRBJ1-5; V: TRBV28; length: 13; CDR3: CASSLGTGGAEHF; DNA: TGTGCCAGCAGTTTGGGTACAGGGGGCGCCGAGCATTTT
D: -; size: -; J: TRBJ2-3; V: TRBV20-1; length: 10; CDR3: CSAYSYTQYF; DNA: TGCAGTGCTTACAGTTATACGCAGTATTTT
D: -; size: -; J: TRBJ2-5; V: TRBV2; length: 14; CDR3: CASSEVSFGETQYF; DNA: TGTGCCAGCAGTGAAGTGTCATTCGGGGAGACCCAGTACTTC
D: -; size: -; J: TRBJ2-7; V: TRBV6-2/TRBV6-3; length: 15; CDR3: CASSRDLRITGEQYF; DNA: TGTGCCAGCAGCAGGGACTTGCGGATAACTGGTGAGCAGTACTTC
D: -; size: -; J: TRBJ1-5; V: TRBV4-3; length: 13; CDR3: CASSLDRSQPQHF; DNA: TGCGCCAGCAGCCTAGACCGGAGTCAGCCCCAGCATTTT
D: TRBD2; size: -; J: TRBJ2-2; V: TRBV5-4; length: 16; CDR3: CASSLSPSGDTGELFF; DNA: TGTGCCAGCAGCCTATCCCCCAGCGGGGACACCGGGGAGCTGTTTTTT
D: TRBD2; size: -; J: TRBJ2-3; V: TRBV6-5; length: 15; CDR3: CASSKLAGGRGTQYF; DNA: TGTGCCAGCAGTAAGCTAGCGGGAGGGCGAGGTACGCAGTATTTT
D: TRBD1; size: -; J: TRBJ2-7; V: TRBV28; length: 15; CDR3: CASSFGRGSSYEQYF; DNA: TGTGCCAGCAGTTTCGGCAGGGGGAGCTCCTACGAGCAGTACTTC